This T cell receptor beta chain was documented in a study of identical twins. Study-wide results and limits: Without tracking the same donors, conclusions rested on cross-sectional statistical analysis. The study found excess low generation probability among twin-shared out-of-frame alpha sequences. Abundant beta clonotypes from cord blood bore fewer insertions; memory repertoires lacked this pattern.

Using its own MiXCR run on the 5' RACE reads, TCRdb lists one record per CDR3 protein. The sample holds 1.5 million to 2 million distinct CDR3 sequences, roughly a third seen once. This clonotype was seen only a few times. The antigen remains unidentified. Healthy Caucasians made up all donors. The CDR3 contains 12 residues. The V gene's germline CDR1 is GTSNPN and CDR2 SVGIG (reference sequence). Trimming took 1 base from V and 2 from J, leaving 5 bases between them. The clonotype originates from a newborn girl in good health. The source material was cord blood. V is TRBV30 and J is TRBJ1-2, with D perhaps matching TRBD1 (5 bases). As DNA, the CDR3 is TGTGCCTGGAGTGCAGGGAACTATGGCTACACCTTC. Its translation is CAWSAGNYGYTF.